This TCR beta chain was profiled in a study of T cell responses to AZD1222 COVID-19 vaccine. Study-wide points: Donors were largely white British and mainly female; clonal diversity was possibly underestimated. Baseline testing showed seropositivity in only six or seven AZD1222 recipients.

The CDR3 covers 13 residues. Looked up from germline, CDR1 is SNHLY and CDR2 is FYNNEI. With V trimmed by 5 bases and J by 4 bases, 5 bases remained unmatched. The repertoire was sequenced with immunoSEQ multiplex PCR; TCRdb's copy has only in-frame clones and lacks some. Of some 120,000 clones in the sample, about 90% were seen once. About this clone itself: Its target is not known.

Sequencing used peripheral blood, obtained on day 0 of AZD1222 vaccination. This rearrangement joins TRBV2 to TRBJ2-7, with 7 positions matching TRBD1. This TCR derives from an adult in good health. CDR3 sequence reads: CASSFDRVYEQYF. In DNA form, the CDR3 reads TGTGCCAGCAGTTTCGACAGGGTTTACGAGCAGTACTTC.